Following are 30 T cell receptor beta chains from one sample sequenced in a study of response to subunit inactivated influenza vaccine. A single record per CDR3 protein comes from TCRdb applying MiXCR to the RT-PCR reads. The sample comprises 280,000 or so distinct CDR3 sequences, 21% of which are singletons, and roughly a tenth rests with the top ten. Sequences were derived from PBMCs from blood, sampled less than 22 months after vaccination. These receptors all come from a man aged 50 to 75 who received an inactivated influenza vaccine.

This clonotype was observed a single time. The CDR3 DNA is TGTGCCAGCAGTTTGACTAGCGGCCTTAATTACGAGCAGTACTTC. This sequence encodes CASSLTSGLNYEQYF. V is TRBV2 and J is TRBJ2-7, with 9 bases lining up with TRBD2. This CDR3 spans 15 amino acids. Germline-derived CDR1 and CDR2 are SNHLY and FYNNEI. The V gene end was trimmed by 5 bases and the J gene end by 4 bases; junction bases not matched to a gene: 9.

The chain joins TRBV9 to TRBJ2-3, with 9 nucleotides matching TRBD1. CDR1 is SGDLS, CDR2 YYNGEE, per germline. This CDR3 region has 14 residues. V lost 7 bases, J lost 4 bases, and 7 bases stayed unmatched. The DNA of the CDR3 is TGTGCCAGCGATACAGGGGGCGCTTCAGATACGCAGTATTTT. It is translated as CASDTGGASDTQYF.

There are many counts of this clonotype. In DNA, the CDR3 is TGTGCCAGCACCCTAACGGACGTCCCAGATACGCAGTATTTT. It yields the protein CASTLTDVPDTQYF. The chain employs TRBV6-2 or TRBV6-3 and TRBJ2-3; D remains unclear. There are 14 residues in the CDR3. Trimming took 7 bases from V and 4 from J, leaving 15 bases between them. CDR1 MNHEY and CDR2 SVGEGT come from the germline V gene.

The rearrangement uses TRBV20-1 and TRBJ1-5, with 9 bases fitting TRBD1. V lost 0 bases and J lost 1; bases outside the gene matches: 10. This CDR3 comprises 18 residues. In germline, CDR1 is DFQATT, CDR2 SNEGSKA (reference sequence). DNA of the CDR3: TGCAGTGCTAGAGATCTCCGGACAGGGGAGATGAGCAATCAGCCCCAGCATTTT. Its translation: CSARDLRTGEMSNQPQHF.

This clonotype was observed a handful of times. The chain joins TRBV5-1 to TRBJ1-2; D uncertain. The germline V gene encodes CDR1 SGHRS and CDR2 YFSETQ. Between the trimmed V and J ends, which lost 0 bases and 3 bases, there was a span of 6 bases. The CDR3 is 13 residues long. CDR3 sequence: CASSLEGYYGYTF. The CDR3 DNA sequence: TGCGCCAGCAGCTTGGAGGGATACTATGGCTACACCTTC.

This clonotype has a handful of counts. The chain joins TRBV29-1 to TRBJ2-5; unclear D gene. V was shortened by 4 bases and J by 1 base, with 10 bases between the two germline ends. There are 13 residues in the CDR3. Germline values: CDR1 SQVTM, CDR2 ANQGSEA. CDR3 sequence (DNA): TGCAGCGTTGTGGTGCTAGTCCAAGAGACCCAGTACTTC. Protein: CSVVVLVQETQYF.

This clonotype showed up many times. V gene TRBV5-1 combines with J gene TRBJ1-3; D not certain. The CDR3 is 14 amino acids. In germline, CDR1 is SGHRS, CDR2 YFSETQ. V shed 0 bases and J shed 4 bases, with 8 bases lying between them. This CDR3 is CASSLVGIGNTIYF. CDR3 DNA: TGCGCCAGCAGCTTGGTAGGGATCGGAAACACCATATATTTT.

The gene calls are TRBV6-1 and TRBJ2-2, with 8 bases that match TRBD1. This CDR3 has 15 amino acids. Trimming cost V 4 bases and J 3 bases; bases outside gene matches: 4. The germline gives CDR1 MNHNS, CDR2 SASEGT. CDR3 loop: CASSVRGPHTGELFF. The CDR3 DNA follows: TGTGCCAGCAGTGTCAGGGGGCCTCACACCGGGGAGCTGTTTTTT.

With regard to this clonotype: It may be a read error: a sequence one base away is much more abundant. Here the CDR3 omits its conserved ending phenylalanine or tryptophan, so a read error is the likely source. The chain employs TRBV20-1 and TRBJ1-2; D is unclear. CDR1 and CDR2 (germline): DFQATT, SNEGSKA (reference sequence). V lost 3 bases to trimming and J lost 1 base, with 12 bases between them. This CDR3 region has 14 residues. This CDR3 is CSASTRLDNYGYTL. CDR3 in DNA: TGCAGTGCTAGCACCAGGCTGGATAACTATGGCTACACCTTA.

The chain couples TRBV5-1 to TRBJ2-1; 8 nucleotides align to TRBD2. With V trimmed by 1 base and J by 6 bases, 6 bases remained unmatched. This CDR3 spans 15 amino acids. CDR1 is SGHRS and CDR2 is YFSETQ in the germline V gene. The CDR3 loop is CASSLRGGLSNEQFF. The CDR3 DNA sequence: TGCGCCAGCAGCTTGCGGGGGGGCCTGAGCAATGAGCAGTTCTTC. Full variable domain (rest looked up from reference TRBV5-1 and TRBJ2-1): KAGVTQTPRYLIKTRGQQVTLSCSPISGHRSVSWYQQTPGQGLQFLFEYFSETQRNKGNFPGRFSGRQFSNSRSEMNVSTLELGDSALYLCASSLRGGLSNEQFFGPGTRLTVL.

The chain joins TRBV12-3 or TRBV12-4 to TRBJ1-1; no firm D call. The V end lost 3 bases, the J end lost 4 bases, and 6 bases lay between the germline ends. The CDR3 consists of 12 residues. CDR3 sequence: CASSLWATEAFF. The CDR3 coding sequence is TGTGCCAGCAGTTTGTGGGCCACTGAAGCTTTCTTT.

The genes are TRBV10-3 and TRBJ1-1, with 9 nucleotides matching TRBD1. This CDR3 is 16 amino acids long. Trimming took 10 bases from V and 1 from J; bases not matched to a gene: 13. Germline-derived CDR1 and CDR2 are ENHRY and SYGVKD. CDR3 DNA sequence: TGTGCCAGCCGGGACAGGGTATCTCTGTCGAACACTGAAGCTTTCTTT. The encoded protein is CASRDRVSLSNTEAFF.

The chain carries TRBV24-1 and TRBJ2-7, with a possible D match to TRBD2 (5 bases). The germline gives CDR1 KGHDR, CDR2 SFDVKD. This CDR3 comprises 14 residues. The V gene lost 2 bases and the J gene lost 5 bases, with 12 bases spanning the gap. CDR3 amino acids: CATSDSRRRHEQYF. The CDR3 coding sequence is TGTGCCACCAGTGATTCCCGCAGGAGGCACGAGCAGTACTTC.

In its sample, this clonotype was seen a few times. The chain uses TRBV12-3 or TRBV12-4 and TRBJ2-5; D gene ambiguous. Trimming took off 4 bases at V and 5 bases at J, with 8 bases between the two ends. The length of the CDR3 is 12 residues. The CDR3 reads CASSSKRETQYF. For the CDR3, the DNA is TGTGCCAGCAGTTCCAAACGGGAGACCCAGTACTTC.

The chain has TRBV6-2 or TRBV6-3 and TRBJ2-2; 9 nucleotides align to TRBD2. The germline V gene encodes CDR1 MNHEY and CDR2 SVGEGT. J was trimmed by 4 bases and V by 5 bases; bases with no gene match: 5. The CDR3 is made up of 15 amino acids. The CDR3 spells CASSKLAGATGELFF. For the CDR3, the DNA is TGTGCCAGCAGTAAATTAGCGGGAGCCACCGGGGAGCTGTTTTTT.

This clonotype came up many times. The chain links TRBV9 to TRBJ1-6; 8 positions match TRBD1. Trimming cost V 3 bases and J 4 bases; bases outside gene matches: 3. The V gene's germline CDR1 is SGDLS and CDR2 YYNGEE. The CDR3 has 15 residues. CDR3 sequence reads: CASSAGTGYNSPLHF. For the CDR3, the DNA is TGTGCCAGCAGCGCCGGGACAGGATATAATTCACCCCTCCACTTT.

V is TRBV4-1 and J is TRBJ1-6; possible D gene TRBD1, 5 bases. Per the germline V gene, CDR1 is MGHRA and CDR2 is YSYEKL. With 0 bases removed from V and 6 bases from J, the gap between germline ends came to 15 bases. The CDR3 length is 17 residues. CDR3 sequence: CASSQDGGYLGNSPLHF. DNA of the CDR3: TGCGCCAGCAGCCAAGATGGGGGTTACCTTGGTAATTCACCCCTCCACTTT.

This clonotype came up many times. The CDR3 bases are TGTGCCAGCAGCCTACCTGAGGGGGGGACCTTGAACACTGAAGCTTTCTTT. Translating gives CASSLPEGGTLNTEAFF. J is TRBJ1-1 and V is TRBV4-2, with D possibly matching TRBD1 (6 bases). V lost 4 bases and J lost 0, with 18 bases in between. The CDR3 totals 17 residues. Germline CDR1 reads LGHNA; CDR2 reads YNFKEQ.

This clonotype was seen a handful of times. The rearrangement joins TRBV11-2 to TRBJ2-1; 11 nucleotides align to TRBD2. The CDR3 length is 17 residues. V was pared by 6 bases and J by 4 bases, with 11 bases of the junction left unmatched. The germline CDR1 and CDR2 sequences are SGHAT and FQNNGV. The CDR3 bases are TGTGCCAGCAGTAAAACCCCGGGACTAGCGGATTACAATGAGCAGTTCTTC. Protein product: CASSKTPGLADYNEQFF.

This clonotype was counted at least ten times. The chain combines TRBV6-2 or TRBV6-3 with TRBJ1-1; TRBD1 matches at 7 bases. Trimming cost V 1 base and J 0 bases; bases outside gene matches: 8. Germline V lookup: CDR1 MNHEY, CDR2 SVGEGT. This CDR3 comprises 17 residues. The CDR3 nucleotides read TGTGCCAGCAGTTACTTCGGACAGGATGATATGAACACTGAAGCTTTCTTT. It codes for CASSYFGQDDMNTEAFF.

This clonotype was recorded many times. The chain has TRBV20-1 and TRBJ1-1; tentative D call: TRBD1 (6 bases). This CDR3 region has 15 residues. V was trimmed by 5 bases and J by 5 bases, leaving 21 bases between them. Looked up from germline, CDR1 is DFQATT and CDR2 is SNEGSKA (reference sequence). CDR3 in amino acids: CSAPPGGQVITEAFF. The CDR3 nucleotides are TGCAGTGCTCCCCCTGGGGGACAAGTAATTACTGAAGCTTTCTTT.

This clonotype was detected only a few times. The gene calls are TRBV20-1 and TRBJ1-5; D might be TRBD1 (5 bases). The CDR3 loop spans 13 amino acids. From germline, CDR1 is DFQATT and CDR2 SNEGSKA (reference sequence). The V end was cut by 6 bases, the J end by 2 bases, with 11 bases between. In DNA, the CDR3 is TGCAGTGCAGGGGCGCTAGGCAATCAGCCCCAGCATTTT. Translation gives CSAGALGNQPQHF.

A few counts support this clonotype. The gene calls are TRBV28 and TRBJ1-1; D remains ambiguous. The germline gives CDR1 MDHEN, CDR2 SYDVKM. V lost 5 bases to trimming and J lost 3 bases, with 13 bases between them. The length of the CDR3 is 14 residues. CDR3 loop: CASSNGFGYTEAFF. CDR3 sequence (DNA): TGTGCCAGCAGTAATGGTTTTGGGTACACTGAAGCTTTCTTT.

This clonotype turned up a few times. The V call is TRBV19, the J call TRBJ1-5; 7 positions match TRBD1. Looked up from germline, CDR1 is LNHDA and CDR2 is SQIVND (reference sequence). This CDR3 contains 17 residues. The ends lost 4 bases at V and 0 bases at J; junction bases unmatched: 9. The CDR3 spells CASSTETGRYSNQPQHF. The CDR3 nucleotides read TGTGCCAGTAGTACAGAGACAGGGCGCTATAGCAATCAGCCCCAGCATTTT.

The chain carries TRBV29-1 and TRBJ2-1; D is possibly TRBD2 (7 bases). Trimming stripped 8 bases from V and 1 base from J, with 18 bases between. CDR1 SQVTM and CDR2 ANQGSEA come from the germline V gene. The CDR3 sequence is 15 residues long. The CDR3: CSIWEGGRSYNEQFF. In nucleotides, the CDR3 is TGCAGCATTTGGGAGGGGGGTCGGTCCTACAATGAGCAGTTCTTC.

The chain carries TRBV6-6 and TRBJ1-2; D is possibly TRBD1 (5 bases). This CDR3 has 11 amino acids. Germline-derived CDR1 and CDR2 are MNHNY and SVGAGI (reference sequence). Trimming cost V 10 bases and J 4 bases, with 10 bases left between them. The CDR3 DNA reads as TGTGCCACCACAGGTTCCTATGGCTACACCTTC. Protein product: CATTGSYGYTF.

This clonotype has just a few counts. The chain uses TRBV10-3 and TRBJ1-1, with 7 bases identical to TRBD1. Germline V gene sequence: CDR1 ENHRY, CDR2 SYGVKD. J lost 1 base, V lost 8 bases, and 4 bases had no gene match. CDR3 length: 13 amino acids. CDR3 amino acids: CAIAGQRNTEAFF. The CDR3, as DNA: TGTGCCATCGCGGGACAGAGGAACACTGAAGCTTTCTTT.

This clonotype was observed many times. The gene calls are TRBV9 and TRBJ1-1, with TRBD1 identical over 9 bases. This CDR3 contains 15 residues. Germline CDR1 is SGDLS and CDR2 is YYNGEE. V shed 1 base and J 6 bases; nucleotides not matched to a gene: 7. The CDR3 reads CASSVFDRGAPEAFF. CDR3 bases: TGTGCCAGCAGCGTATTCGACAGGGGGGCCCCTGAAGCTTTCTTT.

This chain connects TRBV3-1 to TRBJ1-5; 7 nucleotides agree with TRBD1. Germline V lookup: CDR1 LGHDT, CDR2 YNNKEL (reference sequence). The length of the CDR3 is 14 residues. V lost 9 bases and J lost 5; bases outside the gene matches: 10. The DNA of the CDR3 is TGTGCCAGTAAAGAGGCGGGGACAGATCAGCCCCAGCATTTT. This codes for CASKEAGTDQPQHF.

This clonotype showed up just a few times. This rearrangement joins TRBV24-1 to TRBJ2-1, with D possibly being TRBD2 (5 bases). V lost 10 bases, J lost 0 bases, and 12 bases lay in between. The CDR3 has 14 amino acids. Germline V gives CDR1 KGHDR, CDR2 SFDVKD. The DNA for the CDR3 is TGTGCCACTAGCGCCAGCGGCTCCTACAATGAGCAGTTCTTC. It translates to CATSASGSYNEQFF.